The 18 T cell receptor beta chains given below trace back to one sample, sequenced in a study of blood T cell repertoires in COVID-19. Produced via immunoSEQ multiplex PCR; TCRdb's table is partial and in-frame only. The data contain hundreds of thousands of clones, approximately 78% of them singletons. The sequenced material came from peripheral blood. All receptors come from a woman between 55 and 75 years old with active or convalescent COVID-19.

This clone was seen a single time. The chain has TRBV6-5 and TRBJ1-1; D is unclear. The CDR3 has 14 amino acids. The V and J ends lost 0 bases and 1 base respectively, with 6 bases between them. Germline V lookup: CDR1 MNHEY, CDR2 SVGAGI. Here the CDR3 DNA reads TGTGCCAGCAGTTACTCTGTCAAGAACACTGAAGCTTTCTTT. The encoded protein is CASSYSVKNTEAFF.

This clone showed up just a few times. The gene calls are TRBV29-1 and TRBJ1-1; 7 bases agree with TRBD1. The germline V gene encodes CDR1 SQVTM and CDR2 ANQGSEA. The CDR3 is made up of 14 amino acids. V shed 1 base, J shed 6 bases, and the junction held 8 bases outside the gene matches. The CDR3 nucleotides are TGCAGCGTTGAAGGGAGGGGGCGGTACGCTGAAGCTTTCTTT. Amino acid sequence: CSVEGRGRYAEAFF.

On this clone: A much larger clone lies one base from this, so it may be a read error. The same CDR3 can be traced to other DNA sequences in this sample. This CDR3 is CASSYGGGTDTQYF. CDR3 coding DNA: TGTGCCAGCAGTTACGGCGGGGGCACAGATACGCAGTATTTT. This rearrangement joins TRBV6-5 to TRBJ2-3, with D tentatively TRBD2 (6 bases). The CDR3 has 14 residues. From germline, CDR1 is MNHEY and CDR2 SVGAGI. The V end was cut by 2 bases, the J end by 1 base, with 7 bases between.

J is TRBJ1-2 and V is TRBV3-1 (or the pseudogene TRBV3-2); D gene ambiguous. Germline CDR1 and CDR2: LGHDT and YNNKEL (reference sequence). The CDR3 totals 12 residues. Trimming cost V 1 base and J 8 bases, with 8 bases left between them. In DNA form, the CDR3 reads TGTGCCAGCAGCCAAGCCGGGTTAGGCTACACCTTC. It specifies CASSQAGLGYTF.

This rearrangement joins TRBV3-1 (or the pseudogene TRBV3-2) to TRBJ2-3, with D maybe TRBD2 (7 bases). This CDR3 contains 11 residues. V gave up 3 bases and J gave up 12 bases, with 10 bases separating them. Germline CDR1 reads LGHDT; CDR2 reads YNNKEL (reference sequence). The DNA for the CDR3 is TGTGCCAGCAGCCAGAGGGGGGGTCAGTATTTT. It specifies CASSQRGGQYF.

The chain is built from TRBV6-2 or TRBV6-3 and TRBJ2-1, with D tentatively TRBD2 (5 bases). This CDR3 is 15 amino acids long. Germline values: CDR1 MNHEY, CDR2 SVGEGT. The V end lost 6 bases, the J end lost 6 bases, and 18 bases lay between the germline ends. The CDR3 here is CASSTDSLLSNEQFF. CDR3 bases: TGTGCCAGCAGCACGGACTCCCTCCTATCCAATGAGCAGTTCTTC.

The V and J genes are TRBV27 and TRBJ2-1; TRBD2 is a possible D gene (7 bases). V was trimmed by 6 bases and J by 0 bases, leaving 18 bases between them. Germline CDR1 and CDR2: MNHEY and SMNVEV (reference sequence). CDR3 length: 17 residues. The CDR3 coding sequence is TGTGCCAGCAGCCTGGGGGGGGCGAGCTTCTCCTACAATGAGCAGTTCTTC. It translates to CASSLGGASFSYNEQFF.

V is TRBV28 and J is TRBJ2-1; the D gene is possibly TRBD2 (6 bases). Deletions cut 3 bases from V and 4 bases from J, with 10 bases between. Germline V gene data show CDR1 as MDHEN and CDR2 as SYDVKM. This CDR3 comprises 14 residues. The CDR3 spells CASSLGGGYNEQFF. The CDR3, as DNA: TGTGCCAGCAGTTTGGGAGGAGGTTACAATGAGCAGTTCTTC.

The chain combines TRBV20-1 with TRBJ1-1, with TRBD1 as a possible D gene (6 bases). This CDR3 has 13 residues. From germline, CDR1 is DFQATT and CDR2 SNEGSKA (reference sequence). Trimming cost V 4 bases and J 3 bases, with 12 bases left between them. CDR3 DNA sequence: TGCAGTGCTATTGACAGGTTACACACTGAAGCTTTCTTT. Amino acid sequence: CSAIDRLHTEAFF.

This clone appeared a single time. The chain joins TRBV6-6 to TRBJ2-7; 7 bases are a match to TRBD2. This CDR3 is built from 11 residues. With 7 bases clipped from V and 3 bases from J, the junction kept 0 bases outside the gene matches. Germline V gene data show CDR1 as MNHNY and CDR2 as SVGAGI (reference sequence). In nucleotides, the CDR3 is TGTGCCAGCACGGGGGGCTACGAGCAGTACTTC. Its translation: CASTGGYEQYF.

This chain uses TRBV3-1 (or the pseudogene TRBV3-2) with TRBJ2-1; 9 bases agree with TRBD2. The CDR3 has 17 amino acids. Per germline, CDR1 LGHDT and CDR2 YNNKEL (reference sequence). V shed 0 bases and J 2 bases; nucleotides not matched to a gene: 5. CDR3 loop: CASSQDGASGAYNEQFF. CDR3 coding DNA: TGTGCCAGCAGCCAAGATGGGGCTAGCGGGGCCTACAATGAGCAGTTCTTC.

The CDR3 spells CASSEAQRSEQFF. The CDR3 DNA is TGTGCCAGCAGTGAAGCGCAGCGGAGTGAGCAGTTCTTC. V usage is TRBV2 and J usage is TRBJ2-1; a weak D match, TRBD2 (5 bases). Germline V gives CDR1 SNHLY, CDR2 FYNNEI. V was trimmed by 0 bases and J by 9 bases, leaving 9 bases between them. The CDR3 loop spans 13 amino acids.

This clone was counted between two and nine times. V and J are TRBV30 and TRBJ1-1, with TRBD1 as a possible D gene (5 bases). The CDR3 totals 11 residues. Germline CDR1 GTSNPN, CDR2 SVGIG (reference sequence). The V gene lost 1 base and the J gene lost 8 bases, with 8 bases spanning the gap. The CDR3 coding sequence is TGTGCCTGGAGTGCGGGACTGGAAGCTTTCTTT. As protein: CAWSAGLEAFF.

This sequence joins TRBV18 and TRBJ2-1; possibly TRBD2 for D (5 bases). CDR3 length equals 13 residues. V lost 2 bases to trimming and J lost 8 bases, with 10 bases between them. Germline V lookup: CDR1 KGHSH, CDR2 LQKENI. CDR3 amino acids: CASSPNYGDEQFF. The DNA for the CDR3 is TGTGCCAGCTCACCAAACTACGGGGATGAGCAGTTCTTC.

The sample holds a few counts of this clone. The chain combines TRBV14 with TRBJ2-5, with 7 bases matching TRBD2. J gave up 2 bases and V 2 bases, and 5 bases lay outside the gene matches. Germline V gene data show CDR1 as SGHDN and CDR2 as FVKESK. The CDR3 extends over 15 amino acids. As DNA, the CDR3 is TGTGCCAGCAGCCAATGGGGAGGGTCACAAGAGACCCAGTACTTC. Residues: CASSQWGGSQETQYF.

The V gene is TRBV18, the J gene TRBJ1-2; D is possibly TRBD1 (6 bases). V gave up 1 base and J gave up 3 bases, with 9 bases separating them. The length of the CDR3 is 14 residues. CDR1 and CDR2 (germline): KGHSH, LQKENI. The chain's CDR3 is CASSPRPGDYGYTF. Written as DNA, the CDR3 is TGTGCCAGCTCACCACGCCCAGGGGACTATGGCTACACCTTC.

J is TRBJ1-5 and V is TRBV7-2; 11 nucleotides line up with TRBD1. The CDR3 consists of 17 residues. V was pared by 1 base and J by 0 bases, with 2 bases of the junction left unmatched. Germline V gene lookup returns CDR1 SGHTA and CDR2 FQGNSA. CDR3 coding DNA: TGTGCCAGCAGCTTAGTCGGGACAGGGGGTAGCAATCAGCCCCAGCATTTT. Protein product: CASSLVGTGGSNQPQHF.

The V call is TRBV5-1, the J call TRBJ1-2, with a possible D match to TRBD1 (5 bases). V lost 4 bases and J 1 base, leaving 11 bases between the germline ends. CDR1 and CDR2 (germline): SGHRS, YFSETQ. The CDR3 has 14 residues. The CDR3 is CASSPSTVNYGYTF. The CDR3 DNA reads TGCGCCAGCAGCCCCTCGACAGTTAACTATGGCTACACCTTC.